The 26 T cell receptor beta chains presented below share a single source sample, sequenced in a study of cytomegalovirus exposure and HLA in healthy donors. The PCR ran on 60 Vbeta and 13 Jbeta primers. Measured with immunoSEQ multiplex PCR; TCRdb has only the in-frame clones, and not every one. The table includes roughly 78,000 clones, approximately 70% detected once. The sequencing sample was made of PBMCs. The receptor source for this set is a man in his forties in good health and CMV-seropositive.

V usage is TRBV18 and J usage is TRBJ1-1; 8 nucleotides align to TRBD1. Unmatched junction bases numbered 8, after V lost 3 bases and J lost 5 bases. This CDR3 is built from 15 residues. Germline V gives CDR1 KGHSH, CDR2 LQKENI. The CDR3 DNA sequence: TGTGCCAGCTCACCCCTAACAGGGGGGTGGACTGAAGCTTTCTTT. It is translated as CASSPLTGGWTEAFF.

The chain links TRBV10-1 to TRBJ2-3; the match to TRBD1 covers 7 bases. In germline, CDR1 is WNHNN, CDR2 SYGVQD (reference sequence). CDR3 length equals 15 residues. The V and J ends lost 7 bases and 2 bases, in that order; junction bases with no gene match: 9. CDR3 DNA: TGCGCCAGCACCCTACAGGGGTCCACCACAGATACGCAGTATTTT. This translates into CASTLQGSTTDTQYF.

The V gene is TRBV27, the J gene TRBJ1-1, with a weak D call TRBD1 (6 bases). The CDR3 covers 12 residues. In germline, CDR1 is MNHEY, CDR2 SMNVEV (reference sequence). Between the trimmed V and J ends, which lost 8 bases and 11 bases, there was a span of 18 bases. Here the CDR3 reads CASRPSGGSAFF. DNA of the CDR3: TGTGCCAGCCGCCCGAGCGGGGGCTCGGCTTTCTTT.

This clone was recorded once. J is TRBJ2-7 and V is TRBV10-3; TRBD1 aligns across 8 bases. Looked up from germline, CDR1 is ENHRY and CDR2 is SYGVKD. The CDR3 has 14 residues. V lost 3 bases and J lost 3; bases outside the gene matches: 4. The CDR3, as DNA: TGTGCCATCAGTGATACGGGACAGGACTACGAGCAGTACTTC. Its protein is CAISDTGQDYEQYF.

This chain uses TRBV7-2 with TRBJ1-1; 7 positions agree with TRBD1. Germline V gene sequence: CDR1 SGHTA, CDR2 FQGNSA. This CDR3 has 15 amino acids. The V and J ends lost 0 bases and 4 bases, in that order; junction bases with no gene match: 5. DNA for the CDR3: TGTGCCAGCAGCTTAGCGCGACAGGGAGGCACTGAAGCTTTCTTT. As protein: CASSLARQGGTEAFF.

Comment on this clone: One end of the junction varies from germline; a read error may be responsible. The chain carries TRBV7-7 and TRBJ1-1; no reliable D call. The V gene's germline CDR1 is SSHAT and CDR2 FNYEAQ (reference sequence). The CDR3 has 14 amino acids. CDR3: CASSLSDWDTEAFF. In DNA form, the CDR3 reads TGTGCTAGCAGCCTATCGGACTGGGACACTGAAGCTTTCTTT.

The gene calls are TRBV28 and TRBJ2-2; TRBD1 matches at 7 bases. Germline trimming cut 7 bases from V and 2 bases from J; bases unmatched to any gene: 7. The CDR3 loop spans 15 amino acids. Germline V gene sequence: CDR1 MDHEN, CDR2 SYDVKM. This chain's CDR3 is CASTFRTGNTGELFF. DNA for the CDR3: TGTGCCAGCACATTCCGGACAGGCAACACCGGGGAGCTGTTTTTT.

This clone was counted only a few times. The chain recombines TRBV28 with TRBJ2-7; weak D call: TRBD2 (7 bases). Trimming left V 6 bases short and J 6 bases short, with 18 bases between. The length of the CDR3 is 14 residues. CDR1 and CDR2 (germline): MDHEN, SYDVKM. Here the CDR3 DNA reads TGTGCCAGCAGCCCCGTCGGGGGGCGAGTCGAGCAGTACTTC. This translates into CASSPVGGRVEQYF.

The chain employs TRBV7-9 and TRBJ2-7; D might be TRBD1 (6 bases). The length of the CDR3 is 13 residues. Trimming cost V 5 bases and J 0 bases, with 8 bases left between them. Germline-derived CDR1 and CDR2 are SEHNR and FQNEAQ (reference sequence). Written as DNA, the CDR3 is TGTGCCAGCAGCCGGACAGCCTCCTACGAGCAGTACTTC. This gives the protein CASSRTASYEQYF.

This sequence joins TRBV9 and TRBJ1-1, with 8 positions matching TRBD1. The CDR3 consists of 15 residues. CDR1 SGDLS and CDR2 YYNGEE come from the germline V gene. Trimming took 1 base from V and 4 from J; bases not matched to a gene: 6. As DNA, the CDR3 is TGTGCCAGCAGCGTATCAACAGGGGGGTTCACTGAAGCTTTCTTT. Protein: CASSVSTGGFTEAFF.

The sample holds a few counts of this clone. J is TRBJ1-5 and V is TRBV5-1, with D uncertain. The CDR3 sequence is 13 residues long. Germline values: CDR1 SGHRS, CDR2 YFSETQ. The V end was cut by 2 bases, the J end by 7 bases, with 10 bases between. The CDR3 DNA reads TGCGCCAGCAGCTTAAATGCGGGGCAGCCCCAGCATTTT. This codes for CASSLNAGQPQHF.

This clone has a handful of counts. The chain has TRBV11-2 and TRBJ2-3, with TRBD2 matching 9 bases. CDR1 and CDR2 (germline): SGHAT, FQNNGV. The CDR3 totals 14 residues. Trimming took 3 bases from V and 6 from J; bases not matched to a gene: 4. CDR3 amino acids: CASSFQRGDDTQYF. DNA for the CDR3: TGTGCCAGCAGCTTTCAGCGGGGGGATGATACGCAGTATTTT.

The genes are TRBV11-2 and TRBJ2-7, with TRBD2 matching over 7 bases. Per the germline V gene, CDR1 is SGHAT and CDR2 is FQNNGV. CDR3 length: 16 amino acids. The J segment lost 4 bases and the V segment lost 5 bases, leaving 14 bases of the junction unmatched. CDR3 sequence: CASSQPRTSGGYEQYF. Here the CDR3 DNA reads TGTGCCAGCAGCCAACCGAGGACTAGTGGGGGATACGAGCAGTACTTC.

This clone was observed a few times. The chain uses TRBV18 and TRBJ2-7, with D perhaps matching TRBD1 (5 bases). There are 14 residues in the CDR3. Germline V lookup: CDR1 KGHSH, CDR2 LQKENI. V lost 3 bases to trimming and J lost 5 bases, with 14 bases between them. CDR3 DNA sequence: TGTGCCAGCTCACCGGTTCAGGGTTTCGACGAGCAGTACTTC. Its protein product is CASSPVQGFDEQYF.

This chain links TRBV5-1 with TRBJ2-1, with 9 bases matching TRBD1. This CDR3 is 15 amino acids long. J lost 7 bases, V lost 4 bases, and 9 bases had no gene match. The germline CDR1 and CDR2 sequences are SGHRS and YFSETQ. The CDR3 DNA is TGCGCCAGCAGCAAAGGGGGGACAGGGAGGAATGAGCAGTTCTTC. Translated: CASSKGGTGRNEQFF.

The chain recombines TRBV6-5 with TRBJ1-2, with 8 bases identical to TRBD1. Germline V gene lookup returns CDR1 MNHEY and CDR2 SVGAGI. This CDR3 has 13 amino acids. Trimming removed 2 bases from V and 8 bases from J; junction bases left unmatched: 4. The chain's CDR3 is CASSYATGGGYTF. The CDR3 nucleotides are TGTGCCAGCAGTTACGCTACAGGGGGGGGCTACACCTTC.

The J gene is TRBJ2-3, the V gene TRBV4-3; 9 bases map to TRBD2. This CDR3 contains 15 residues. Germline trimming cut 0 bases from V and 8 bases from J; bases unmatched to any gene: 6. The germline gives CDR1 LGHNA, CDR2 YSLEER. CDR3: CASSQERGGAGTQYF. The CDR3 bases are TGCGCCAGCAGCCAAGAGCGGGGGGGCGCAGGTACGCAGTATTTT.

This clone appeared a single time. DNA of the CDR3: TGTGCCAGCAGCATTCGACAGGTCCCTAATGAAAAACTGTTTTTT. Its protein is CASSIRQVPNEKLFF. The rearrangement uses TRBV28 and TRBJ1-4; possibly TRBD1 for D (6 bases). There are 15 residues in the CDR3. V was cut by 6 bases and J by 3 bases, with 14 bases left in between. Germline V CDR1 and CDR2: MDHEN, SYDVKM.

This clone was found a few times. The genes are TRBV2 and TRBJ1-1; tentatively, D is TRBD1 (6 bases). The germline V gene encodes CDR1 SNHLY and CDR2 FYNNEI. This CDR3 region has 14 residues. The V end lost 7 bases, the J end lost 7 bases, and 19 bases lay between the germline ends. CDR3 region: CASTIKGGGGEAFF. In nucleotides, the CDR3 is TGTGCCAGCACCATCAAGGGGGGGGGAGGTGAAGCTTTCTTT.

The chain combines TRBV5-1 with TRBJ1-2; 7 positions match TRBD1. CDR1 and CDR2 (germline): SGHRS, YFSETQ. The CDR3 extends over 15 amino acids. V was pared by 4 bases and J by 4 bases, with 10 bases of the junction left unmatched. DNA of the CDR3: TGCGCCAGCAGCCCCTCGGGGACAGAGGCCTATGGCTACACCTTC. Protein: CASSPSGTEAYGYTF.

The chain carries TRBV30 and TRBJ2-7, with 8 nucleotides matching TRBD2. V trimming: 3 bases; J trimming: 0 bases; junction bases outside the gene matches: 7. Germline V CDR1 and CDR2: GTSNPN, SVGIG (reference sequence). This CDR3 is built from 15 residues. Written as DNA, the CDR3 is TGTGCCTGGAGCTCGGGGGGGGCGAGCTCCTACGAGCAGTACTTC. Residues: CAWSSGGASSYEQYF.

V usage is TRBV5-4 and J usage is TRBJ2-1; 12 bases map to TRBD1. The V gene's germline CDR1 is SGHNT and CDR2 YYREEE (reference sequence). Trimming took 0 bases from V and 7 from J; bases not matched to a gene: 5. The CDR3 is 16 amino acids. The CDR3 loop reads CASSLAGQGAGNEQFF. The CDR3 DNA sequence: TGTGCCAGCAGCTTGGCGGGACAGGGGGCGGGGAATGAGCAGTTCTTC.

The CDR3, as DNA: TGCGCCAGCACCCTTGGGGCGAACACTGAAGCTTTCTTT. This codes for CASTLGANTEAFF. The chain recombines TRBV5-1 with TRBJ1-1; TRBD1 is a possible D gene (5 bases). V was trimmed by 6 bases and J by 1 base, leaving 10 bases between them. CDR3 length: 13 amino acids. Germline values: CDR1 SGHRS, CDR2 YFSETQ.

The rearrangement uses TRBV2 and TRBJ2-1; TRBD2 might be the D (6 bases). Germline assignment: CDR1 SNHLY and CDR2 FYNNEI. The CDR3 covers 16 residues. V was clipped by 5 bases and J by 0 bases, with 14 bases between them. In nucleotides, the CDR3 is TGTGCCAGCAGTAGACTAGTCTCCAGCTCCTACAATGAGCAGTTCTTC. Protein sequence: CASSRLVSSSYNEQFF.

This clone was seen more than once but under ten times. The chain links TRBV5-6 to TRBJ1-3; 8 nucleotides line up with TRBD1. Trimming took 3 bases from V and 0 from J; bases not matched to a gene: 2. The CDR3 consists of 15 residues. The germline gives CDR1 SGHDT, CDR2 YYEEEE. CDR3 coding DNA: TGTGCCAGCAGCTCTACAGGGGGCTCTGGAAACACCATATATTTT. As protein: CASSSTGGSGNTIYF.

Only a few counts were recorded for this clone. In nucleotides, the CDR3 is TGTGCCAGCAGCTCTTTAGCGGGGAAGGTGCCCAATGAGCAGTTCTTC. This gives the protein CASSSLAGKVPNEQFF. The V gene is TRBV7-2, the J gene TRBJ2-1; 8 bases line up with TRBD2. Germline trimming cut 4 bases from V and 6 bases from J; bases unmatched to any gene: 11. Germline V lookup: CDR1 SGHTA, CDR2 FQGNSA. The CDR3 is made up of 16 amino acids.